Reported below is one T cell receptor (beta chain). Data came from immunoSEQ multiplex PCR; TCRdb stores just in-frame clones and leaves some out. The table lists over 650,000 clones, around 87% of them singletons. The record originates from a study of shared T cell receptors in the human thymus. CDR1 and CDR2 from the germline V gene are MNHEY and SVGAGI. V lost 6 bases and J lost 4, with 9 bases in between. The CDR3 consists of 13 residues. These same data were also listed under a study on human thymus T cells. In that study: Among the donors, all were healthy Finnish infants having corrective surgery for congenital heart defects.

The TCR was taken from a boy less than two years old with a congenital heart defect. The chain has TRBV6-5 and TRBJ1-4; no reliable D call. What was sequenced was thymocytes. The CDR3 sequence: CASSRQVNEKLFF. The CDR3 region has the DNA TGTGCCAGCAGCCGCCAGGTTAATGAAAAACTGTTTTTT.